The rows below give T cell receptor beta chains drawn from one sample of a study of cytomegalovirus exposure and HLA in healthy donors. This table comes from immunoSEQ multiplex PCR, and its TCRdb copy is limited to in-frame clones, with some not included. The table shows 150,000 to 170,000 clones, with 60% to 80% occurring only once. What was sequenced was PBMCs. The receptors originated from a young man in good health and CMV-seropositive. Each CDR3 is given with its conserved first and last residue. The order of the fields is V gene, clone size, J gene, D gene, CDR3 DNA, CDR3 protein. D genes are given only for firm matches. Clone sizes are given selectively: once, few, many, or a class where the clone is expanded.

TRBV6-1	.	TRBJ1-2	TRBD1	TGTGCCAGCAGTTTAGGGACAGGGCATGGCTACACCTTC	CASSLGTGHGYTF
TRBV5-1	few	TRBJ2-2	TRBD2	TGCGCCAGCAGTTCTTATGGACTAGCGGGAGAGGAAGGCGGGGAGCTGTTTTTT	CASSSYGLAGEEGGELFF
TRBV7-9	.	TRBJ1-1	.	TGTGCCAGCAGCTTACCCCTCCAGGGTCTCAAATTCCCTGAAGCTTTCTTT	CASSLPLQGLKFPEAFF
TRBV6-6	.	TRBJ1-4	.	TGTGCCAGCGGAAAACCCCGACAGAATAATGAAAAACTGTTTTTT	CASGKPRQNNEKLFF
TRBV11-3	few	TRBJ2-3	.	TGTGCCAGCAGCCAAGGTCTGTCGGGAAATACAGATACGCAGTATTTT	CASSQGLSGNTDTQYF
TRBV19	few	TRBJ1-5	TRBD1	TGTGCCAGTAGTATAGATGCAGGGCAGGGGGTCAATCAGCCCCAGCATTTT	CASSIDAGQGVNQPQHF
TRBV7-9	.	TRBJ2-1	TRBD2	TGTGCCAGCAGCCCCCCCGGGACTAGTTTCAATGAGCAGTTCTTC	CASSPPGTSFNEQFF
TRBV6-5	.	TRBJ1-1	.	TGTGCCAGCGGAAGGGCAGGGGAAGCTTTCTTT	CASGRAGEAFF
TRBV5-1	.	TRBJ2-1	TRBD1	TGCGCCAGCAGCGGGGGACAGTTCAGCTCCTACAATGAGCAGTTCTTC	CASSGGQFSSYNEQFF
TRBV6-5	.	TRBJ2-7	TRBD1	TGTGCCAGCACCTCGGACAGGTTCTCCTACGAGCAGTACTTC	CASTSDRFSYEQYF
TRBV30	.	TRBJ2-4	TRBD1	TGTGCCTGGGCGACAGGGGGGAACATTCAGTACTTC	CAWATGGNIQYF
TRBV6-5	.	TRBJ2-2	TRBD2	TGTGCCAGCAGGTTAGCGGGAGGAGACACCGGGGAGCTGTTTTTT	CASRLAGGDTGELFF
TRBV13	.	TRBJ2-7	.	TGTGCCAGCAGCTTAGAAGGGGCTGACGAGCAGTACTTC	CASSLEGADEQYF
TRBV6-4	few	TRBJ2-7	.	TGTGCCAGCAGAGTGACCCCAGGGGCCTACGAGCAGTACTTC	CASRVTPGAYEQYF
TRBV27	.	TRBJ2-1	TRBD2	TGTGCCAGCAGTCCCTTCGGGGCCCGGGCTAGCGGGAGGGCTGAAGATGAGCAGTTCTTC	CASSPFGARASGRAEDEQFF
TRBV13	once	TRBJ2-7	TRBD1	TGTGCCAGCAGCTCAGCTGGGACAGGGCGGGACGAGCAGTACTTC	CASSSAGTGRDEQYF
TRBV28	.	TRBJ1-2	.	TGTGCCAGCAGACAGCTCTCTGCGGCCGCGGGTGGCTACACCTTC	CASRQLSAAAGGYTF
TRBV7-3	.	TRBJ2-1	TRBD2	TGTGCCAGCAGCGACATGACTAGCGGGAGAAATCATGAGCAGTTCTTC	CASSDMTSGRNHEQFF
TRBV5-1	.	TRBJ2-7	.	TGCGCCAGCAGCAATGTGGGCCAGGGATACTACGAGCAGTACTTC	CASSNVGQGYYEQYF
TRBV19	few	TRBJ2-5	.	TGTGCCAGTAGTAGGGGGCTAGCGGCGTACCAAGAGACCCAGTACTTC	CASSRGLAAYQETQYF
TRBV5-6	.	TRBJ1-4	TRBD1	TGTGCCAGCAGCCTGACAGGGGATAATGAAAAACTGTTTTTT	CASSLTGDNEKLFF
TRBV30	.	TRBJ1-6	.	TGTGCCTGGAGTGTTAACAGAGTAAATTCACCCCTCCACTTT	CAWSVNRVNSPLHF
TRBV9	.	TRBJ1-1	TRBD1	TGTGCCAGCAGCCCTAGACAGGGGGGGCCAGCAAATGAAGCTTTCTTT	CASSPRQGGPANEAFF
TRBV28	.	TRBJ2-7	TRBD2	TGTGCCACCGGGCGGGAGGGGGTGTTTTCTCGCGAGCAGTACTTC	CATGREGVFSREQYF
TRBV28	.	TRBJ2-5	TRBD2	TGTGCCAGCAGTCCATTCGGGCGGGGGTTCCAAGAGACCCAGTACTTC	CASSPFGRGFQETQYF
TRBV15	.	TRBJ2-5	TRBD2	TGTGCCACCAGCAGAGGACTAGCGGGAGGGGGTCAAGAGACCCAGTACTTC	CATSRGLAGGGQETQYF
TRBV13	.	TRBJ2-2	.	TGTGCCAGCCGGGGCACCGGGGAGCTGTTTTTT	CASRGTGELFF
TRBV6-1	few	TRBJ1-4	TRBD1	TGTGCCAGCAGTGGAGGGACAGGGGTGTTTCTGTTTTTT	CASSGGTGVFLFF
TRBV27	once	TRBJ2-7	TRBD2	TGTGCCAGCAGTTTCGCTTCTAGCGGGAAGAGCTCCTACGAGCAGTACTTC	CASSFASSGKSSYEQYF
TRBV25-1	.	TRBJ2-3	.	TGTGCCAGCAGTAAGGGGGTGGATACGCAGTATTTT	CASSKGVDTQYF
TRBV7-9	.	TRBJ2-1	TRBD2	TGTGCCAGCAGCCCAGCGGGGTGGAATGAGCAGTTCTTC	CASSPAGWNEQFF
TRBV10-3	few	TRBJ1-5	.	TGTGCCATCAGCCCAGGGTTGGGGAATCAGCCCCAGCATTTT	CAISPGLGNQPQHF
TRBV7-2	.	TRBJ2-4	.	TGTGCCAGCAGCTTAGAGAGGTACATTCAGTACTTC	CASSLERYIQYF
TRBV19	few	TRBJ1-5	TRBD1	TGTGCCAGTAGTCCACAGGGGAGCAATCAGCCCCAGCATTTT	CASSPQGSNQPQHF
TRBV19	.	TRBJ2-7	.	TGTGCCAGTAGTTGGATGGCCGGGGTAGGCTACGAGCAGTACTTC	CASSWMAGVGYEQYF
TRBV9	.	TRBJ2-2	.	TGTGCCAGCAGCGTAGCCGCGGGGAACACCGGGGAGCTGTTTTTT	CASSVAAGNTGELFF
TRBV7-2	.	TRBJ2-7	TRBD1	TGTGCCAGCAGTTATACAGGGGGCGCGGAGGCCTACGAGCAGTACTTC	CASSYTGGAEAYEQYF
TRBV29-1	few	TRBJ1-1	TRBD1	TGCAGCTCCTGGACAGGGACTGAAGCTTTCTTT	CSSWTGTEAFF
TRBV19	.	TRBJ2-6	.	TGTGCCAGTAGTATAGACGGACCATCCGGGGAATCTGGGGCCAACGTCCTGACTTTC	CASSIDGPSGESGANVLTF
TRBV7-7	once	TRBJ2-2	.	TGTGCTAGCAGCTTAGACCAGGGCACCGGGGAGCTGTTTTTT	CASSLDQGTGELFF
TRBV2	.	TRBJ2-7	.	TGTGCCAGCAGTGCGGGGAACCCCTCCTACGAGCAGTACTTC	CASSAGNPSYEQYF
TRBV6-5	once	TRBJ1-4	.	TGTGCCAGCAGCCTACAGACGGCACCTAATGAAAAACTGTTTTTT	CASSLQTAPNEKLFF
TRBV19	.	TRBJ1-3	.	TGTGCCAGTAGTGGAACTGCCGGGTTGCACACCATATATTTT	CASSGTAGLHTIYF
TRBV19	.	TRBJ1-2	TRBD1	TGTGCCAGTAGTACGCTCCCGGGACAGGGAACCTTC	CASSTLPGQGTF
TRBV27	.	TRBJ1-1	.	TGTGCCAGCGTCTCAGGGGAGGGGAGGGCTGAAGCTTTCTTT	CASVSGEGRAEAFF
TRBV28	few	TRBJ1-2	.	TGTGCCAGCAGCAACGCCGGGGGGGCAGCAGGAAACTATGGCTACACCTTC	CASSNAGGAAGNYGYTF
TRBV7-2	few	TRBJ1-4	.	TGTGCCAGCACTTTTGGGCCAAATGAAAAACTGTTTTTT	CASTFGPNEKLFF
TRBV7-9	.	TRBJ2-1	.	TGTGCCAGCAGCTTAGACAGGGCGGGCCTTGGTGAGCAGTTCTTC	CASSLDRAGLGEQFF
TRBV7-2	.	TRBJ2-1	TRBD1	TGTGCCAGCAGCTCGGGACAGTACAATGAGCAGTTCTTC	CASSSGQYNEQFF
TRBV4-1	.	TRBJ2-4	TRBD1	TGCGCCAGCAGCTCGACAGGGGGCCCGGGTAACATTCAGTACTTC	CASSSTGGPGNIQYF
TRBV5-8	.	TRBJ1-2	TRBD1	TGTGCCAGCAGCTACAGGGGGACTAACTATGGCTACACCTTC	CASSYRGTNYGYTF
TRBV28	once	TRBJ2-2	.	TGTGCCAGCAGTTTGGTAGCGGACCACGCGAACACCGGGGAGCTGTTTTTT	CASSLVADHANTGELFF
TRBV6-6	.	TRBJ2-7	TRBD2	TGTGCCAGCAGTAGGACTAGCGGGATCTACGAGCAGTACTTC	CASSRTSGIYEQYF
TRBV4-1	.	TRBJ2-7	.	TGCGCCAGCAGCCAAGTCGGGCCAGGGGTGTTCGAGCAGTACTTC	CASSQVGPGVFEQYF
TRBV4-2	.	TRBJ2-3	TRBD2	TGTGCCAGCAGCCCTTCTAGCGGGAGGGGTGATACGCAGTATTTT	CASSPSSGRGDTQYF